The clone carrying this TCR beta chain was detected many times. What it binds is unknown. The CDR3 covers 13 residues. With V trimmed by 6 bases and J by 6 bases, 8 bases remained unmatched. Germline V CDR1 and CDR2: DFQATT, SNEGSKA (reference sequence). RNA transcripts were the template for amplifying TCR beta CDR3 regions. TCR CDR3 regions were first amplified by RT-PCR with HTBI primers. Using its own MiXCR run on the multiplex PCR reads, TCRdb lists one record per CDR3 protein. This table holds about 480,000 distinct CDR3 sequences, roughly 24% found once. The sample is drawn from a study of T cells in Graves' hyperthyroidism and ophthalmopathy. Study-wide context: Initial diagnosis, before any treatment, was when peripheral blood was collected. Findings and limits, study-wide: Within blood appeared most thyroid clonotypes that had expanded above 0.001.

Patients with uncontrolled infections, other autoimmune diseases, pregnancy or lactation were excluded. For the diagnoses, clinical symptoms, serum thyroxine and TRAb, thyroid ultrasound and orbital computed tomography were used. The receptor was isolated from a woman aged 25 to 45 with Graves' ophthalmopathy. The rearrangement joins TRBV20-1 to TRBJ2-7; TRBD1 agrees at 10 bases. What was sequenced was blood. As DNA, the CDR3 is TGCAGTGCGGGGCCGGGACAGGGGATCGAGCAGTACTTC. Protein product: CSAGPGQGIEQYF.